This passage covers 19 T cell receptor beta chains from one sample sequenced in a study of cytomegalovirus exposure and HLA in healthy donors. The PCR used 60 Vbeta and 13 Jbeta primers. Assay used: immunoSEQ multiplex PCR; TCRdb lists only in-frame clones, some missing. The sample yields nearly 300,000 clones, about nine tenths seen once. What was sequenced was PBMCs. The receptors derive from a man aged 40-49 years in good health and CMV-seropositive.

In this sample, this clone turned up a few times. The rearrangement joins TRBV4-2 to TRBJ1-1, with TRBD1 as a possible D gene (5 bases). The length of the CDR3 is 13 residues. V was pared by 4 bases and J by 1 base, with 7 bases between. Germline CDR1 LGHNA, CDR2 YNFKEQ. The CDR3 DNA reads TGTGCCAGCAGCCCCCAGGGGAACACTGAAGCTTTCTTT. Translated, it gives CASSPQGNTEAFF.

This clone showed up just a few times. The chain uses TRBV11-2 and TRBJ2-2; 7 bases are shared with TRBD1. There are 14 residues in the CDR3. V was clipped by 3 bases and J by 3 bases; unmatched bases: 1. CDR1 and CDR2 (germline): SGHAT, FQNNGV. DNA of the CDR3: TGTGCCAGCAGCTTGGGACAGTACACCGGGGAGCTGTTTTTT. Translated: CASSLGQYTGELFF.

A single count supports this clone. The V gene is TRBV28, the J gene TRBJ1-1, with a tentative D call TRBD1 (5 bases). V was cut by 3 bases and J by 1 base, with 12 bases left in between. CDR1 MDHEN and CDR2 SYDVKM come from the germline V gene. The CDR3 sequence is 15 residues long. In DNA form, the CDR3 reads TGTGCCAGCAGTTTGGTGCGGGGGGGGAACACTGAAGCTTTCTTT. This sequence encodes CASSLVRGGNTEAFF.

The gene calls are TRBV27 and TRBJ2-7; 8 nucleotides match TRBD1. Germline V gives CDR1 MNHEY, CDR2 SMNVEV (reference sequence). Unmatched junction bases numbered 14, after V lost 7 bases and J lost 6 bases. The length of the CDR3 is 15 residues. In DNA, the CDR3 is TGTGCCAGCACCACTCTGACAGGGGTGGGGGGCGAGCAGTACTTC. Residues: CASTTLTGVGGEQYF.

The J gene is TRBJ2-7, the V gene TRBV11-2, with TRBD1 matching 10 bases. Germline trimming cut 2 bases from V and 0 bases from J; bases unmatched to any gene: 4. The germline gives CDR1 SGHAT, CDR2 FQNNGV. CDR3 size: 16 residues. The CDR3 reads CASSLRGDRGSYEQYF. The DNA for the CDR3 is TGTGCCAGCAGCTTAAGGGGGGACAGGGGCTCCTACGAGCAGTACTTC.

The chain joins TRBV10-3 to TRBJ2-3; TRBD2 aligns across 14 bases. V trimming: 2 bases; J trimming: 4 bases; junction bases outside the gene matches: 2. Per the germline V gene, CDR1 is ENHRY and CDR2 is SYGVKD. The CDR3 is 16 residues long. CDR3 nucleotide sequence: TGTGCCATCAGTGAGGGGACTAGCGGGAGTTCAGATACGCAGTATTTT. Encoded protein: CAISEGTSGSSDTQYF.

CDR3: CASSFPRVAESTDTQYF. The CDR3 nucleotides are TGTGCCAGCAGCTTCCCCCGGGTAGCGGAAAGCACAGATACGCAGTATTTT. The rearrangement uses TRBV7-9 and TRBJ2-3; maybe TRBD2 (6 bases). The germline gives CDR1 SEHNR, CDR2 FQNEAQ (reference sequence). Trimming removed 3 bases from V and 0 bases from J, with 16 bases in between. The CDR3 runs to 17 residues.

The genes are TRBV15 and TRBJ2-5, with TRBD1 matching over 7 bases. Losses at the gene ends were 3 bases for V and 2 bases for J; bases not matched to a gene: 6. The germline V gene has CDR1 LNHNV and CDR2 YYDKDF (reference sequence). The CDR3 is 15 residues long. The CDR3 spells CATSRASTGQETQYF. DNA of the CDR3: TGTGCCACCAGCAGGGCTTCGACAGGGCAAGAGACCCAGTACTTC. The entire variable domain, with the rest obtained from reference TRBV15 and TRBJ2-5, is as follows: DAMVIQNPRYQVTQFGKPVTLSCSQTLNHNVMYWYQQKSSQAPKLLFHYYDKDFNNEADTPDNFQSRRPNTSFCFLDIRSPGLGDTAMYLCATSRASTGQETQYFGPGTRLLVL.

This chain connects TRBV7-9 to TRBJ1-2; D may be TRBD1 (6 bases). There are 13 residues in the CDR3. Trimming left V 5 bases short and J 6 bases short, with 13 bases between. Germline CDR1 SEHNR, CDR2 FQNEAQ (reference sequence). The CDR3 nucleotides are TGTGCCAGCAGCCCGGGGGGGCAGGATGGCTACACCTTC. This gives the protein CASSPGGQDGYTF.

This sequence joins TRBV27 and TRBJ2-1, with a possible D match to TRBD1 (5 bases). The germline V gene encodes CDR1 MNHEY and CDR2 SMNVEV (reference sequence). The CDR3 extends over 17 amino acids. Trimming took 5 bases from V and 1 from J, leaving 18 bases between them. CDR3 region: CASSSFAEAGSYNEQFF. The CDR3 nucleotides read TGTGCCAGCAGTAGTTTTGCTGAAGCAGGGTCCTACAATGAGCAGTTCTTC.

This clone was seen a handful of times. One end of the junction does not line up with germline, which may come from a read error. CDR3: CSSSPRGGREHDEQYF. The CDR3, as DNA: TGTTCCAGCAGCCCCCGGGGGGGGCGGGAGCATGACGAGCAGTACTTC. This chain links TRBV7-9 with TRBJ2-7; 8 nucleotides line up with TRBD2. Germline CDR1 and CDR2: SEHNR and FQNEAQ (reference sequence). The CDR3 is 16 amino acids. The variable domain in full, with the rest retrieved from reference TRBV7-9 and TRBJ2-7, is DTGVSQNPRHKITKRGQNVTFRCDPISEHNRLYWYRQTLGQGPEFLTYFQNEAQLEKSRLLSDRFSAERPKGSFSTLEIQRTEQGDSAMYLCSSSPRGGREHDEQYFGPGTRLTVT.

The chain has TRBV6-5 and TRBJ2-1, with 9 bases that match TRBD1. This CDR3 contains 14 residues. CDR1 and CDR2 from the germline V gene are MNHEY and SVGAGI. Losses at the gene ends were 6 bases for V and 8 bases for J; bases not matched to a gene: 8. The chain's CDR3 is CASSSGTGTDEQFF. The CDR3 DNA is TGTGCCAGCAGCTCCGGGACAGGGACCGATGAGCAGTTCTTC.

This clone was found a few times. This chain uses TRBV7-2 with TRBJ2-7; 11 nucleotides match TRBD2. With V trimmed by 5 bases and J by 6 bases, 6 bases remained unmatched. Germline CDR1 SGHTA, CDR2 FQGNSA. The CDR3 sequence is 14 residues long. The CDR3 protein is CASSPGGLAGEQYF. DNA for the CDR3: TGTGCCAGCAGCCCCGGCGGACTAGCGGGCGAGCAGTACTTC.

This sequence joins TRBV27 and TRBJ2-7; a weak D match, TRBD2 (5 bases). Looked up from germline, CDR1 is MNHEY and CDR2 is SMNVEV (reference sequence). V lost 5 bases and J 7 bases, leaving 12 bases between the germline ends. This CDR3 is 12 amino acids long. CDR3 sequence: CASSPTGIEQYF. CDR3 in DNA: TGTGCCAGCAGTCCAACCGGGATAGAGCAGTACTTC.

This sequence joins TRBV28 and TRBJ1-5; 9 nucleotides align to TRBD1. Germline lookup yields CDR1 MDHEN and CDR2 SYDVKM. V gave up 7 bases and J gave up 5 bases; unmatched junction bases: 15. This CDR3 contains 17 residues. The CDR3 region has the DNA TGTGCCAGCACCTCTTGGAGGGACAGGGAGTTGCATCAGCCCCAGCATTTT. It encodes CASTSWRDRELHQPQHF.

This clone was seen once. This sequence joins TRBV7-3 and TRBJ2-1, with 11 bases that match TRBD2. The length of the CDR3 is 15 residues. Germline CDR1 reads SGHTA; CDR2 reads FQGTGA. V dropped 4 bases and J dropped 4; count of bases not matched to a gene: 3. The CDR3 region is CASSSLAGGYNEQFF. The CDR3 DNA follows: TGTGCCAGCAGCTCCCTAGCGGGGGGTTACAATGAGCAGTTCTTC.

The chain has TRBV28 and TRBJ1-5; the D gene is possibly TRBD1 (5 bases). V shed 8 bases and J shed 0 bases, with 20 bases lying between them. Germline V gene data show CDR1 as MDHEN and CDR2 as SYDVKM. CDR3 length: 17 amino acids. The CDR3 is CASSLLGTLFSNQPQHF. DNA of the CDR3: TGTGCCAGCTCGTTATTGGGGACTTTATTTAGCAATCAGCCCCAGCATTTT.

CDR3 sequence (DNA): TGTGCCAGCGATAGGGACAGGGGCACCGAGCAGTACTTC. Amino acids: CASDRDRGTEQYF. The V gene is TRBV6-1, the J gene TRBJ2-7, with 10 bases aligning to TRBD1. Germline assignment: CDR1 MNHNS and CDR2 SASEGT. V dropped 8 bases and J dropped 6; count of bases not matched to a gene: 7. This CDR3 comprises 13 residues.

V gene TRBV5-4 combines with J gene TRBJ2-5; 11 nucleotides agree with TRBD2. This CDR3 is 14 amino acids long. V was clipped by 2 bases and J by 5 bases; unmatched bases: 2. The germline V gene encodes CDR1 SGHNT and CDR2 YYREEE (reference sequence). The DNA for the CDR3 is TGTGCCAGCAGCTTTCTAGCGGGAGGCGAGACCCAGTACTTC. It translates to CASSFLAGGETQYF.